This T cell receptor (beta chain) was observed in a study of OX40 agonist ivuxolimab in advanced cancers. The wider study: Patients were given ivuxolimab, an antibody that agonizes OX40 (CD134). Patients in dose escalation had liver, melanoma, kidney or head and neck cancers.

Germline V gene sequence: CDR1 SGHRS, CDR2 YFSETQ. The CDR3 spans 15 residues. Germline trimming cut 4 bases from V and 9 bases from J; bases unmatched to any gene: 8. Here immunoSEQ multiplex PCR was the method, and the copy in TCRdb shows in-frame clones only, minus some. Of some 80,000 clones listed, approximately 80% were seen once; the top ten hold approximately 0.44%. Sequenced material: CD4+ or CD8+ T cells sorted from blood, taken in a trial of the OX40 agonist ivuxolimab. This chain uses TRBV5-1 with TRBJ2-1, with 12 bases fitting TRBD2. This sequence originates from an adult with an advanced solid tumor such as melanoma, head and neck, liver or kidney cancer. The CDR3 sequence is CASSPSSGGALEQFF. The CDR3 DNA sequence: TGCGCCAGCAGCCCTTCTAGCGGGGGGGCGCTTGAGCAGTTCTTC.